The 32 T cell receptor beta chains in this list originate from one sample, sequenced in a study of technical replicates of blood from several donors. Clones were sequenced by immunoSEQ multiplex PCR, and TCRdb holds only the in-frame ones, with some missing. The sample contains 91,000 or so clones, 95% of which appear only once. The sample was T cells isolated from PBMCs. The receptors here all came from a human donor in good health.

The chain employs TRBV7-8 and TRBJ2-2; D ambiguous. Trimming removed 3 bases from V and 1 base from J, with 6 bases in between. This CDR3 spans 14 amino acids. Per the germline V gene, CDR1 is SGHVS and CDR2 is FQNEAQ. The CDR3 DNA reads as TGTGCCAGCAGCTTTAGAGGGAACACCGGGGAGCTGTTTTTT. As protein: CASSFRGNTGELFF.

The V call is TRBV30, the J call TRBJ1-6; 8 bases are shared with TRBD1. V gave up 5 bases and J gave up 9 bases; unmatched junction bases: 12. CDR1 is GTSNPN, CDR2 SVGIG, per germline (reference sequence). CDR3 size: 15 residues. CDR3 loop: CAWASDRGTSSPLHF. In DNA, the CDR3 is TGTGCCTGGGCTTCAGACAGGGGAACGAGTTCACCCCTCCACTTT.

The chain joins TRBV19 to TRBJ2-1, with 9 bases lining up with TRBD1. This CDR3 has 14 residues. Losses at the gene ends were 3 bases for V and 9 bases for J; bases not matched to a gene: 6. Germline CDR1 LNHDA, CDR2 SQIVND (reference sequence). CDR3 in DNA: TGTGCCAGTAGTATTCTGGACAGGGGAAGTGAGCAGTTCTTC. The encoded protein is CASSILDRGSEQFF.

The chain couples TRBV10-3 to TRBJ1-1; TRBD1 aligns across 9 bases. After removal of 0 bases from V and 4 bases from J, the junction contained 0 bases not matched to a gene. CDR3 size: 14 residues. CDR1 is ENHRY and CDR2 is SYGVKD in the germline V gene. The CDR3 spells CAISESDRGTEAFF. The DNA of the CDR3 is TGTGCCATCAGTGAGTCGGACAGGGGCACTGAAGCTTTCTTT.

The genes are TRBV2 and TRBJ2-7; 8 bases are shared with TRBD1. Germline assignment: CDR1 SNHLY and CDR2 FYNNEI. The length of the CDR3 is 16 residues. Germline trimming cut 0 bases from V and 9 bases from J; bases unmatched to any gene: 13. CDR3 in amino acids: CASSEARRTGIRRQYF. The CDR3 DNA is TGTGCCAGCAGTGAAGCGCGGCGGACAGGGATTCGACGGCAGTACTTC.

The chain carries TRBV5-1 and TRBJ1-1; D gene uncertain. This CDR3 contains 16 residues. The V gene's germline CDR1 is SGHRS and CDR2 YFSETQ. Between the trimmed V and J ends, which lost 4 bases and 6 bases, there was a span of 22 bases. The CDR3 sequence is CASSPITESTVAEAFF. As DNA, the CDR3 is TGCGCCAGCAGCCCGATAACGGAGTCTACCGTGGCTGAAGCTTTCTTT.

The chain is built from TRBV27 and TRBJ1-1; the match to TRBD1 covers 7 bases. V trimming: 5 bases; J trimming: 2 bases; junction bases outside the gene matches: 17. The germline gives CDR1 MNHEY, CDR2 SMNVEV (reference sequence). This CDR3 spans 18 amino acids. The DNA for the CDR3 is TGTGCCAGCAGTCCTCCAGACAGGGCCTTAATACTAAACACTGAAGCTTTCTTT. This translates into CASSPPDRALILNTEAFF.

This chain links TRBV20-1 with TRBJ2-7; D unclear. Trimming removed 8 bases at V and 5 bases at J, with 13 bases between. The germline CDR1 and CDR2 sequences are DFQATT and SNEGSKA (reference sequence). The CDR3 spans 11 residues. The CDR3 loop reads CSPKELDEQYF. DNA for the CDR3: TGCAGTCCGAAAGAGTTGGACGAGCAGTACTTC.

The chain uses TRBV2 and TRBJ2-7; D unresolved. Germline-derived CDR1 and CDR2 are SNHLY and FYNNEI. This CDR3 comprises 13 residues. V was cut by 6 bases and J by 0 bases, with 9 bases left in between. The CDR3 reads CASRSAGSYEQYF. The CDR3 DNA is TGTGCCAGCAGATCCGCAGGCTCCTACGAGCAGTACTTC.

The chain links TRBV19 to TRBJ2-3; D might be TRBD1 (5 bases). In germline, CDR1 is LNHDA, CDR2 SQIVND (reference sequence). The CDR3 has 14 amino acids. V lost 3 bases, J lost 5 bases, and 12 bases lay in between. The CDR3 protein is CASSISGWEDTQYF. The CDR3 DNA reads as TGTGCCAGTAGTATTTCAGGGTGGGAAGATACGCAGTATTTT.

The V call is TRBV19, the J call TRBJ2-1; 7 positions agree with TRBD2. The CDR3 contains 17 residues. Germline V gene sequence: CDR1 LNHDA, CDR2 SQIVND (reference sequence). The junction had 18 bases not matched to a gene; V was cut back by 4 bases and J by 9 bases. The CDR3, as DNA: TGTGCCAGTAGTACGCCAACTAGCGAGGAGGACGTGGGTGAGCAGTTCTTC. It translates to CASSTPTSEEDVGEQFF.

The CDR3 DNA sequence: TGTGCCAGCCGTCGACAGGAAAACTACAATGAGCAGTTCTTC. It is translated as CASRRQENYNEQFF. This chain links TRBV28 with TRBJ2-1, with a possible D match to TRBD1 (6 bases). This CDR3 is built from 14 residues. Germline-derived CDR1 and CDR2 are MDHEN and SYDVKM. Trimming stripped 8 bases from V and 3 bases from J, with 14 bases between.

CDR3 DNA sequence: TGTGCCAGCAGTTTATCGACTAGGGCTGGGCTCGAGCAGTACTTC. Protein sequence: CASSLSTRAGLEQYF. The chain has TRBV27 and TRBJ2-7; D perhaps matches TRBD2 (6 bases). The CDR3 is made up of 15 amino acids. V lost 0 bases and J 6 bases, leaving 15 bases between the germline ends. Germline CDR1 MNHEY, CDR2 SMNVEV (reference sequence).

The chain carries TRBV28 and TRBJ2-4; possibly TRBD1 for D (6 bases). Germline V CDR1 and CDR2: MDHEN, SYDVKM. The CDR3 has 14 amino acids. The V end lost 1 base, the J end lost 8 bases, and 12 bases lay between the germline ends. The CDR3 loop reads CASSLLGTTDIQYF. The CDR3 bases are TGTGCCAGCAGTTTATTAGGGACAACGGACATTCAGTACTTC.

The V call is TRBV4-1, the J call TRBJ2-1; 8 bases line up with TRBD2. The V and J ends lost 3 bases and 10 bases, in that order; junction bases with no gene match: 11. Germline lookup yields CDR1 MGHRA and CDR2 YSYEKL. CDR3 length equals 15 residues. CDR3 DNA sequence: TGCGCCAGCAGCCATCTCCGGCACGGGGGGGCCGAGCAGTTCTTC. Translated: CASSHLRHGGAEQFF.

The CDR3 is CASSAGGYDQPQHF. In DNA form, the CDR3 reads TGTGCCAGCAGTGCAGGGGGTTATGATCAGCCCCAGCATTTT. The chain employs TRBV6-6 and TRBJ1-5, with 7 bases fitting TRBD1. The CDR3 consists of 14 residues. The V segment lost 5 bases and the J segment 5 bases; nucleotides outside the gene matches: 6. Germline V gives CDR1 MNHNY, CDR2 SVGAGI (reference sequence).

The V and J genes are TRBV5-1 and TRBJ2-1, with 7 bases identical to TRBD1. CDR3 length: 16 amino acids. V lost 6 bases to trimming and J lost 1 base; unmatched junction nucleotides: 10. Germline V gene lookup returns CDR1 SGHRS and CDR2 YFSETQ. CDR3 DNA: TGCGCCAGCACTCCGCTACAGGGGATTTCCTACAATGAGCAGTTCTTC. Protein product: CASTPLQGISYNEQFF.

This clone has only one observation. V and J are TRBV9 and TRBJ2-3, with TRBD2 as a possible D gene (7 bases). The germline gives CDR1 SGDLS, CDR2 YYNGEE. The CDR3 runs to 19 residues. V lost 0 bases, J lost 2 bases, and 22 bases lay in between. The CDR3 is CASSVEPERGRGTTDTQYF. The DNA for the CDR3 is TGTGCCAGCAGCGTAGAGCCGGAACGGGGGCGGGGGACCACAGATACGCAGTATTTT.

The chain employs TRBV19 and TRBJ2-7, with 7 nucleotides matching TRBD2. V trimming: 10 bases; J trimming: 1 base; junction bases outside the gene matches: 7. The germline V gene encodes CDR1 LNHDA and CDR2 SQIVND (reference sequence). This CDR3 region has 13 residues. The CDR3 protein is CATSGTNSYEQYF. CDR3 in DNA: TGTGCCACTTCCGGGACTAATTCCTACGAGCAGTACTTC.

CDR3: CATSEQRGAGSDTQYF. CDR3 nucleotide sequence: TGTGCCACCAGCGAACAACGGGGGGCCGGGTCAGATACGCAGTATTTT. The chain uses TRBV15 and TRBJ2-3, with D tentatively TRBD2 (7 bases). Germline V gene data show CDR1 as LNHNV and CDR2 as YYDKDF (reference sequence). This CDR3 has 16 amino acids. The V end was cut by 5 bases, the J end by 4 bases, with 19 bases between.

This rearrangement joins TRBV5-4 to TRBJ2-7; 10 nucleotides match TRBD2. The CDR3 extends over 17 amino acids. Trimming removed 0 bases from V and 3 bases from J; junction bases left unmatched: 9. Germline V CDR1 and CDR2: SGHNT, YYREEE (reference sequence). Here the CDR3 reads CASSLVSSGRSDYEQYF. DNA for the CDR3: TGTGCCAGCAGCTTGGTGTCTAGCGGGAGATCAGACTACGAGCAGTACTTC.

The chain recombines TRBV14 with TRBJ2-7; no definite D call. CDR3 length equals 11 residues. V lost 5 bases and J 2 bases, leaving 4 bases between the germline ends. The germline V gene has CDR1 SGHDN and CDR2 FVKESK. CDR3 in DNA: TGTGCCAGCAGCGTTACCTACGAGCAGTACTTC. Its protein product is CASSVTYEQYF.

J is TRBJ2-7 and V is TRBV19, with D hard to call. Trimming left V 4 bases short and J 6 bases short, with 10 bases between. This CDR3 has 12 amino acids. CDR1 and CDR2 (germline): LNHDA, SQIVND (reference sequence). The CDR3 here is CASSTWAGEQYF. DNA for the CDR3: TGTGCCAGTAGTACTTGGGCTGGCGAGCAGTACTTC.

The chain is built from TRBV19 and TRBJ2-1, with 7 bases that match TRBD2. Germline V gene lookup returns CDR1 LNHDA and CDR2 SQIVND (reference sequence). J gave up 0 bases and V 5 bases, and 10 bases lay outside the gene matches. This CDR3 region has 17 residues. CDR3 in DNA: TGTGCCAGTAGTCCTTACCAGCGGGACCACTCCTACAATGAGCAGTTCTTC. Protein sequence: CASSPYQRDHSYNEQFF.

This chain joins TRBV28 and TRBJ2-7; D possibly corresponds to TRBD1 (5 bases). The CDR3 is 15 amino acids. Trimming pared 3 bases from V and 2 bases from J, leaving 14 bases between. Germline CDR1 is MDHEN and CDR2 is SYDVKM. The CDR3 nucleotides read TGTGCCAGCAGTTTTGGGCAGGGATGGCCCTACGAGCAGTACTTC. Its protein product is CASSFGQGWPYEQYF.

The V call is TRBV2, the J call TRBJ1-3; D remains ambiguous. CDR3 length: 13 amino acids. The V end was cut by 6 bases, the J end by 2 bases, with 8 bases between. Per germline, CDR1 SNHLY and CDR2 FYNNEI. As DNA, the CDR3 is TGTGCCAGCAGACCAGGAACTGGAAACACCATATATTTT. Translation: CASRPGTGNTIYF.

The sample holds one count of this clone. The chain employs TRBV30 and TRBJ1-3; no firm D call. The CDR3 runs 13 residues. Germline V gives CDR1 GTSNPN, CDR2 SVGIG (reference sequence). V was clipped by 2 bases and J by 2 bases, with 7 bases between them. Here the CDR3 DNA reads TGTGCCTGGAGTCCCGGGACTGGAAACACCATATATTTT. Its translation: CAWSPGTGNTIYF.

The CDR3 here is CASSLEGAANEKLFF. The CDR3 region has the DNA TGTGCCAGCAGTTTAGAGGGGGCTGCTAATGAAAAACTGTTTTTT. The chain recombines TRBV27 with TRBJ1-4; TRBD1 aligns across 7 bases. V shed 2 bases, J shed 3 bases, and the junction held 3 bases outside the gene matches. This CDR3 is built from 15 residues. Germline V gene sequence: CDR1 MNHEY, CDR2 SMNVEV (reference sequence).

V and J are TRBV4-1 and TRBJ1-2; maybe TRBD1 (5 bases). Germline-derived CDR1 and CDR2 are MGHRA and YSYEKL. The V and J ends lost 4 bases and 6 bases respectively, with 21 bases between them. This CDR3 has 16 amino acids. The CDR3 loop is CASSPDKGTLRDGYTF. The CDR3, as DNA: TGCGCCAGCAGCCCAGACAAGGGGACTTTAAGAGATGGCTACACCTTC.

This chain uses TRBV6-1 with TRBJ2-7; TRBD1 matches at 10 bases. The V gene's germline CDR1 is MNHNS and CDR2 SASEGT. Germline trimming cut 5 bases from V and 6 bases from J; bases unmatched to any gene: 10. The CDR3 is 15 amino acids. This chain's CDR3 is CASSIRDRGVSEQYF. Written as DNA, the CDR3 is TGTGCCAGCAGTATCCGGGACAGGGGAGTCTCCGAGCAGTACTTC.

V and J are TRBV19 and TRBJ2-1, with D tentatively TRBD1 (6 bases). This CDR3 has 14 amino acids. Trimming pared 8 bases from V and 3 bases from J, leaving 14 bases between. The germline gives CDR1 LNHDA, CDR2 SQIVND (reference sequence). CDR3 DNA sequence: TGTGCCAGTCTGAACGGGGACAACTACAATGAGCAGTTCTTC. Translating it yields CASLNGDNYNEQFF.

The chain is built from TRBV4-1 and TRBJ2-2, with D possibly TRBD1 on 5 matching bases. The CDR3 extends over 19 amino acids. V was shortened by 1 base and J by 4 bases, with 22 bases between the two germline ends. The germline V gene encodes CDR1 MGHRA and CDR2 YSYEKL. DNA of the CDR3: TGCGCCAGCAGCCAAGGGGCTCAGGGTCGATCGTCCTTCACCGGGGAGCTGTTTTTT. It encodes CASSQGAQGRSSFTGELFF.